Each of the 18 T cell receptor beta chains below was sequenced from the same sample in a study of OX40 agonist ivuxolimab in advanced cancers. Sequenced by immunoSEQ multiplex PCR; TCRdb stores in-frame clones only, minus some. The sample includes about 3,000 clones, about three quarters of them seen just once. Sequenced here: CD4+ or CD8+ T cells sorted from blood, sampled in a trial of the OX40 agonist ivuxolimab. The receptors originated from an adult with an advanced solid tumor such as melanoma, head and neck, liver or kidney cancer.

The chain has TRBV28 and TRBJ1-1, with D maybe TRBD1 (6 bases). V was pared by 6 bases and J by 8 bases, with 22 bases between. The CDR3 totals 15 residues. The germline gives CDR1 MDHEN, CDR2 SYDVKM. The CDR3 DNA is TGTGCCAGCAGCACAGACTGGCAGGGGAATTCGGAAGCTTTCTTT. Protein sequence: CASSTDWQGNSEAFF.

This clone occurred a few times. The chain combines TRBV11-2 with TRBJ1-1; D unclear. Per germline, CDR1 SGHAT and CDR2 FQNNGV. Trimming cost V 2 bases and J 3 bases, with 10 bases left between them. This CDR3 has 14 residues. The CDR3 sequence is CASSLTTGDTEAFF. CDR3 DNA sequence: TGTGCCAGCAGCTTAACCACCGGGGACACTGAAGCTTTCTTT.

This clone was found a few times. The chain carries TRBV5-1 and TRBJ1-1; 7 nucleotides agree with TRBD1. From germline, CDR1 is SGHRS and CDR2 YFSETQ. Trimming at V came to 2 bases and at J to 5 bases, leaving 3 bases not matched to a gene. The CDR3 is made up of 13 amino acids. The CDR3, as DNA: TGCGCCAGCAGCTTACCAGGGGGGACTGAAGCTTTCTTT. The encoded protein is CASSLPGGTEAFF. Full variable domain (missing parts from reference TRBV5-1 and TRBJ1-1): KAGVTQTPRYLIKTRGQQVTLSCSPISGHRSVSWYQQTPGQGLQFLFEYFSETQRNKGNFPGRFSGRQFSNSRSEMNVSTLELGDSALYLCASSLPGGTEAFFGQGTRLTVV.

The rearrangement uses TRBV29-1 and TRBJ2-5; the D is unclear. The V end lost 4 bases, the J end lost 4 bases, and 13 bases lay between the germline ends. This CDR3 contains 13 residues. Per germline, CDR1 SQVTM and CDR2 ANQGSEA. The CDR3: CSVALAVGETQYF. The CDR3 region has the DNA TGCAGCGTTGCGTTGGCAGTGGGAGAGACCCAGTACTTC.

The chain is built from TRBV30 and TRBJ1-4, with D possibly TRBD1 on 5 matching bases. The CDR3 sequence is 18 residues long. The ends were cut back, 0 bases at V and 2 bases at J, with 19 bases in the middle. In germline, CDR1 is GTSNPN, CDR2 SVGIG (reference sequence). The CDR3 DNA sequence: TGTGCCTGGAGTGTACTTGACAGCCCTTGGGCTACTAATGAAAAACTGTTTTTT. Translated, it gives CAWSVLDSPWATNEKLFF.

Sample share makes this clone large. The chain combines TRBV7-6 with TRBJ2-1; 8 bases match TRBD1. Germline CDR1 SGHVS, CDR2 FNYEAQ. The CDR3 is 16 residues long. V was clipped by 3 bases and J by 3 bases; unmatched bases: 7. Here the CDR3 DNA reads TGTGCCAGCAGCTTTACGACAGGGGACTTCTACAATGAGCAGTTCTTC. It yields the protein CASSFTTGDFYNEQFF.

V is TRBV7-9 and J is TRBJ1-4; TRBD1 might be the D (6 bases). The length of the CDR3 is 17 residues. Germline CDR1 is SEHNR and CDR2 is FQNEAQ (reference sequence). Trimming removed 4 bases from V and 4 bases from J, with 19 bases in between. The DNA for the CDR3 is TGTGCCAGCAGCTCCACTTTAGTGGGCAGGGGTAATGAAAAACTGTTTTTT. Translation: CASSSTLVGRGNEKLFF. Together with reference TRBV7-9 and TRBJ1-4, the CDR3 gives the full variable domain: DTGVSQNPRHKITKRGQNVTFRCDPISEHNRLYWYRQTLGQGPEFLTYFQNEAQLEKSRLLSDRFSAERPKGSFSTLEIQRTEQGDSAMYLCASSSTLVGRGNEKLFFGSGTQLSVL.

The chain recombines TRBV7-9 with TRBJ1-2, with 10 bases lining up with TRBD1. The CDR3 contains 17 residues. V shed 4 bases and J 0 bases; nucleotides not matched to a gene: 8. Germline V gene sequence: CDR1 SEHNR, CDR2 FQNEAQ (reference sequence). The CDR3 bases are TGTGCCAGCAGCTACTCGGGACAGGGGCTACCTAACTATGGCTACACCTTC. Its translation: CASSYSGQGLPNYGYTF.

The chain uses TRBV10-3 and TRBJ2-3, with 7 bases that match TRBD2. The CDR3 loop spans 16 amino acids. After removal of 4 bases from V and 4 bases from J, the junction contained 11 bases not matched to a gene. The germline V gene has CDR1 ENHRY and CDR2 SYGVKD. In DNA, the CDR3 is TGTGCCATCAGTGGACGGCGGGAGCAGGTCCCAGATACGCAGTATTTT. This sequence encodes CAISGRREQVPDTQYF.

The chain combines TRBV4-3 with TRBJ2-5, with TRBD1 matching 8 bases. Germline CDR1 reads LGHNA; CDR2 reads YSLEER. The V gene end was trimmed by 0 bases and the J gene end by 5 bases; junction bases not matched to a gene: 5. This CDR3 spans 15 amino acids. CDR3: CASSQDQGAGETQYF. The CDR3 DNA follows: TGCGCCAGCAGCCAAGATCAGGGGGCAGGTGAGACCCAGTACTTC.

The CDR3 sequence is CASSHRLKGTLREKLFF. CDR3 nucleotides: TGTGCCAGCAGCCATCGATTAAAGGGGACCCTTCGTGAAAAACTGTTTTTT. The genes are TRBV7-9 and TRBJ1-4, with D possibly matching TRBD1 (5 bases). The CDR3 is 17 amino acids. V lost 5 bases and J 7 bases, leaving 23 bases between the germline ends. Per germline, CDR1 SEHNR and CDR2 FQNEAQ (reference sequence). Looking up the rest from reference TRBV7-9 and TRBJ1-4 gives the full variable domain: DTGVSQNPRHKITKRGQNVTFRCDPISEHNRLYWYRQTLGQGPEFLTYFQNEAQLEKSRLLSDRFSAERPKGSFSTLEIQRTEQGDSAMYLCASSHRLKGTLREKLFFGSGTQLSVL.

J is TRBJ2-7 and V is TRBV5-1; D unresolved. Per the germline V gene, CDR1 is SGHRS and CDR2 is YFSETQ. V was pared by 3 bases and J by 0 bases, with 10 bases between. The CDR3 length is 14 residues. As DNA, the CDR3 is TGCGCCAGCAGCTCCCCCGGCCTCTCCTACGAGCAGTACTTC. Residues: CASSSPGLSYEQYF.

This clone appeared a few times. The chain is built from TRBV7-6 and TRBJ2-3; D is perhaps TRBD2 (6 bases). CDR3 length: 17 amino acids. The V gene lost 5 bases and the J gene lost 0 bases, with 18 bases spanning the gap. Germline V CDR1 and CDR2: SGHVS, FNYEAQ. The CDR3: CASSTSAGTSSTDTQYF. CDR3 DNA: TGTGCCAGCAGCACTTCCGCCGGGACTTCTAGCACAGATACGCAGTATTTT.

The CDR3 region has the DNA TGTGCCAGCAGCCCCGAATATGGGAGGATCACTGAAGCTTTCTTT. This gives the protein CASSPEYGRITEAFF. The V gene is TRBV2, the J gene TRBJ1-1, with no clear D. Germline V lookup: CDR1 SNHLY, CDR2 FYNNEI. This CDR3 is built from 15 residues. Deletions cut 6 bases from V and 4 bases from J, with 18 bases between.

The chain carries TRBV29-1 and TRBJ2-1; TRBD2 agrees at 9 bases. Germline lookup yields CDR1 SQVTM and CDR2 ANQGSEA. This CDR3 has 17 residues. With V trimmed by 4 bases and J by 0 bases, 10 bases remained unmatched. CDR3 residues: CSVVGLAGLSSYNEQFF. Here the CDR3 DNA reads TGCAGCGTTGTAGGTCTAGCGGGACTGAGCTCCTACAATGAGCAGTTCTTC.

The V gene is TRBV7-6, the J gene TRBJ2-7; 9 bases are a match to TRBD1. CDR1 is SGHVS and CDR2 is FNYEAQ in the germline V gene. The CDR3 sequence is 15 residues long. V dropped 5 bases and J dropped 4; count of bases not matched to a gene: 9. The CDR3 DNA follows: TGTGCCAGCAGCCTTGGGACAGGGTATTCGTACGAGCAGTACTTC. Translating gives CASSLGTGYSYEQYF.

V and J are TRBV7-3 and TRBJ2-2; D is tentatively TRBD1 or TRBD2 (7 bases each). The CDR3 is 17 amino acids. V lost 4 bases and J lost 6, with 21 bases in between. Germline loops: CDR1 SGHTA, CDR2 FQGTGA. This CDR3 reads CASSSYPPGGGSGELFF. The CDR3 nucleotides are TGTGCCAGCAGCTCCTACCCCCCAGGGGGAGGGTCCGGGGAGCTGTTTTTT.

The V call is TRBV9, the J call TRBJ2-1, with 7 bases that match TRBD2. J was trimmed by 6 bases and V by 2 bases; bases with no gene match: 5. Per the germline V gene, CDR1 is SGDLS and CDR2 is YYNGEE. The CDR3 totals 14 residues. Here the CDR3 reads CASSVAGVGNEQFF. CDR3 coding DNA: TGTGCCAGCAGCGTCGCGGGAGTCGGCAATGAGCAGTTCTTC.